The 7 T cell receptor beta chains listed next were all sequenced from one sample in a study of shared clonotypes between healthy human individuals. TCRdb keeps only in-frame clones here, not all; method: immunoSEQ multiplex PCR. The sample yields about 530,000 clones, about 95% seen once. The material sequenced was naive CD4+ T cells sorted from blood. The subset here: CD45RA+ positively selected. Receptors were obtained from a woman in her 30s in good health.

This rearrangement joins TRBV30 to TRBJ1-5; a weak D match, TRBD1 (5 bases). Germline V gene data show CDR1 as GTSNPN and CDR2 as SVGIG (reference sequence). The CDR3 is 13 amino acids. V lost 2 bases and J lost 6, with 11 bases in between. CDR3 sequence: CAWSFEGIQPQHF. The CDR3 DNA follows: TGTGCCTGGAGTTTCGAGGGGATTCAGCCCCAGCATTTT.

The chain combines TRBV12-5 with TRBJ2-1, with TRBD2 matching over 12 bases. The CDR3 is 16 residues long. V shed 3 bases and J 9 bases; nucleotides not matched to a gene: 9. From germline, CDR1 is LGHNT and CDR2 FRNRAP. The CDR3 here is CASGLRLAGELGEQFF. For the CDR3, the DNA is TGTGCTAGTGGTTTAAGACTAGCGGGAGAGTTGGGTGAGCAGTTCTTC.

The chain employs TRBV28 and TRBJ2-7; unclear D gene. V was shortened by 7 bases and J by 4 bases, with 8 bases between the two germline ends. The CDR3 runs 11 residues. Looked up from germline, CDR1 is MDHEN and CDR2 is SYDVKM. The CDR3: CASKRNYEQYF. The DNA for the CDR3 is TGTGCCAGCAAAAGGAATTACGAGCAGTACTTC.

The CDR3: CASSLSENTEAFF. The CDR3, as DNA: TGCGCCAGCAGCTTGTCCGAAAACACTGAAGCTTTCTTT. The gene calls are TRBV5-1 and TRBJ1-1; D is ambiguous. V gave up 1 base and J gave up 2 bases, with 6 bases separating them. Germline CDR1 is SGHRS and CDR2 is YFSETQ. CDR3 length: 13 amino acids.

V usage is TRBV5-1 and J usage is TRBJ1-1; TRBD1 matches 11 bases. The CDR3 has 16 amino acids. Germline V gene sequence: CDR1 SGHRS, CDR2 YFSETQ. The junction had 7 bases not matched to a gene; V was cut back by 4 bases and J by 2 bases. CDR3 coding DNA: TGCGCCAGCAGCATGGGACAGGGGGGAGGAAACACTGAAGCTTTCTTT. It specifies CASSMGQGGGNTEAFF.

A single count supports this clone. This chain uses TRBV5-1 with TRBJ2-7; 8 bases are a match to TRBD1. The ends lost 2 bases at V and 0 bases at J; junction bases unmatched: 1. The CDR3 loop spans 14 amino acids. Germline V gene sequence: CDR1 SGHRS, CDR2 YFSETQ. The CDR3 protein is CASSFGTGSYEQYF. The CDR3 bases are TGCGCCAGCAGCTTCGGGACAGGCTCCTACGAGCAGTACTTC.

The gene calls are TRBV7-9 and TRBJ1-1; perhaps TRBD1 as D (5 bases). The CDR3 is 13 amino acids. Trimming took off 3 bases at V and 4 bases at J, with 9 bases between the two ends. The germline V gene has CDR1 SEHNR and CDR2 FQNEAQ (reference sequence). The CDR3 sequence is CASSFGGTTEAFF. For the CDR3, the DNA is TGTGCCAGCAGCTTTGGGGGGACCACTGAAGCTTTCTTT.